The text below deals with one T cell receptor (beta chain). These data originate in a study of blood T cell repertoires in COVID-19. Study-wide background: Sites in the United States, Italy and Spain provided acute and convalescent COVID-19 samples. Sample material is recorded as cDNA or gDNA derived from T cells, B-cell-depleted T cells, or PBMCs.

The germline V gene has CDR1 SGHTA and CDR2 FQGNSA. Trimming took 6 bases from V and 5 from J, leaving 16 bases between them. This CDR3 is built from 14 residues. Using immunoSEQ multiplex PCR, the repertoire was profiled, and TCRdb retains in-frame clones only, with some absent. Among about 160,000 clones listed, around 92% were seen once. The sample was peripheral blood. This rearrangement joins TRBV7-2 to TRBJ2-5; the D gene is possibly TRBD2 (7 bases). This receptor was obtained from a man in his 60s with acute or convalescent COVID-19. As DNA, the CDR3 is TGTGCCAGCAGGCCCGGGGGGCGGGGGGAGACCCAGTACTTC. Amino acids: CASRPGGRGETQYF. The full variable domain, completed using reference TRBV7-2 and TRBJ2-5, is GAGVSQSPSNKVTEKGKDVELRCDPISGHTALYWYRQSLGQGLEFLIYFQGNSAPDKSGLPSDRFSAERTGGSVSTLTIQRTQQEDSAVYLCASRPGGRGETQYFGPGTRLLVL.